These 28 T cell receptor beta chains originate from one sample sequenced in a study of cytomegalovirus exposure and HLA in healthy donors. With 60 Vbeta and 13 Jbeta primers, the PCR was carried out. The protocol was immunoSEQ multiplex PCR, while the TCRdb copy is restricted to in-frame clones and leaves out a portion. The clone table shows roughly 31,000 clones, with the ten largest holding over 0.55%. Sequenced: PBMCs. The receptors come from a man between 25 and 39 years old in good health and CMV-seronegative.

CDR3 region: CASSLDTQTLTGYSYEQYF. CDR3 coding DNA: TGCGCCAGCAGCTTGGATACACAAACACTGACAGGGTACTCCTACGAGCAGTACTTC. The V call is TRBV5-1, the J call TRBJ2-7, with 7 bases identical to TRBD1. The J segment lost 0 bases and the V segment lost 0 bases, leaving 15 bases of the junction unmatched. CDR3 size: 19 residues. Germline V gives CDR1 SGHRS, CDR2 YFSETQ.

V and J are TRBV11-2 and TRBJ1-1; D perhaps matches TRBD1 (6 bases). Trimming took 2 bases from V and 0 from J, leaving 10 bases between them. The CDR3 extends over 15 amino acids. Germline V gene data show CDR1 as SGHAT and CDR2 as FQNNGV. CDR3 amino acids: CASSLTAGVNTEAFF. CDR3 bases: TGTGCCAGCAGCTTAACGGCAGGGGTGAACACTGAAGCTTTCTTT.

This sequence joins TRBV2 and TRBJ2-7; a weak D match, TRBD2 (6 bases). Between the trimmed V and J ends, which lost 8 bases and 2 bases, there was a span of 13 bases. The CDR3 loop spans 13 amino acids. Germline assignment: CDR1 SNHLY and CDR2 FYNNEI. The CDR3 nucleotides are TGTGCCAGCTCCGGGACTGGCGCCTACGAGCAGTACTTC. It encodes CASSGTGAYEQYF.

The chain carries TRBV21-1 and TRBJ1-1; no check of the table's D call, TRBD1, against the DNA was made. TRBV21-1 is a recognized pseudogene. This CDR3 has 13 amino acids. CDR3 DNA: TGTGCCAGCAGCACCGTACAGGGACCAGAAGGTTTCTTT. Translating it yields CASSTVQGPEGFF.

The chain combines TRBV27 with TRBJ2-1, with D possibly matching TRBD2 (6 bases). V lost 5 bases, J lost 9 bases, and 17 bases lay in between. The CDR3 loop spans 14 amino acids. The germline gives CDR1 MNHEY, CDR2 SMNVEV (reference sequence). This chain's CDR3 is CASSRGALMGEQFF. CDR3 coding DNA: TGTGCCAGCAGTCGCGGGGCCTTAATGGGTGAGCAGTTCTTC.

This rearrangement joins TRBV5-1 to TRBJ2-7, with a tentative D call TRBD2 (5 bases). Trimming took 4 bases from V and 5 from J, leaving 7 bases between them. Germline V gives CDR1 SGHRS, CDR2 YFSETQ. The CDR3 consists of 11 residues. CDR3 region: CASSPGDEQYF. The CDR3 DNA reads TGCGCCAGCAGCCCCGGGGACGAGCAGTACTTC. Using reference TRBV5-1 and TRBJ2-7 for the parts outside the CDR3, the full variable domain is KAGVTQTPRYLIKTRGQQVTLSCSPISGHRSVSWYQQTPGQGLQFLFEYFSETQRNKGNFPGRFSGRQFSNSRSEMNVSTLELGDSALYLCASSPGDEQYFGPGTRLTVT.

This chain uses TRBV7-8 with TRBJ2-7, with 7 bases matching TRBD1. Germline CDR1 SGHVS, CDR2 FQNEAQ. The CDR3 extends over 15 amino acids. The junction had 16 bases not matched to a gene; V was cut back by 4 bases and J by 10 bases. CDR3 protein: CASSSRDSPPGYQYF. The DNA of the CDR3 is TGTGCCAGCAGCTCCCGGGACAGTCCCCCTGGGTACCAGTACTTC. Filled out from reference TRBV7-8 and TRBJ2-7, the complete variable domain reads GAGVSQSPRYKVAKRGQDVALRCDPISGHVSLFWYQQALGQGPEFLTYFQNEAQLDKSGLPSDRFFAERPEGSVSTLKIQRTQQEDSAVYLCASSSRDSPPGYQYFGPGTRLTVT.

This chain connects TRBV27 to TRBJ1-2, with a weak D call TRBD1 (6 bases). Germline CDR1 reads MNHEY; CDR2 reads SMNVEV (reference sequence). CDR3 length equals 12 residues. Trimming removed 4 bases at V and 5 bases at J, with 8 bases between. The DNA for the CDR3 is TGTGCCAGCAGTTGGACAGATTATGGCTACACCTTC. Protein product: CASSWTDYGYTF.

In DNA, the CDR3 is TGTGCCAGCAGTTTCATGGGGGGGTCCCAATCCTACGAGCAGTACTTC. Translated, it gives CASSFMGGSQSYEQYF. This chain connects TRBV27 to TRBJ2-7; the match to TRBD2 covers 7 bases. Germline V gene data show CDR1 as MNHEY and CDR2 as SMNVEV (reference sequence). This CDR3 spans 16 amino acids. The V gene end was trimmed by 3 bases and the J gene end by 1 base; junction bases not matched to a gene: 9.

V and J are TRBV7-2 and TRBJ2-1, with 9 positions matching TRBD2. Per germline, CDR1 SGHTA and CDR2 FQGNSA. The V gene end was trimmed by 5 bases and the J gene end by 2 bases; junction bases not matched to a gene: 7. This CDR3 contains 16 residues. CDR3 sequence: CASSLVAGATYNEQFF. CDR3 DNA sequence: TGTGCCAGCAGCCTTGTAGCGGGGGCGACCTACAATGAGCAGTTCTTC.

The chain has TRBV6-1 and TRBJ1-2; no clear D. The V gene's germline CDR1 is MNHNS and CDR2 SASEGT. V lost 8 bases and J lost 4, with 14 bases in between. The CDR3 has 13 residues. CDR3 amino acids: CASSSTVAYGYTF. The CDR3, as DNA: TGTGCCAGCTCATCTACTGTAGCCTATGGCTACACCTTC.

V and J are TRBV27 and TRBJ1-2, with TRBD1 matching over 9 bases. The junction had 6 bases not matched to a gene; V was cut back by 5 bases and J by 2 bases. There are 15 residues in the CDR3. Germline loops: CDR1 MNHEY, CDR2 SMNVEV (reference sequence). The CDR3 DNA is TGTGCCAGCAGTCCAGGGACAGGGAGGAACTATGGCTACACCTTC. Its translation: CASSPGTGRNYGYTF.

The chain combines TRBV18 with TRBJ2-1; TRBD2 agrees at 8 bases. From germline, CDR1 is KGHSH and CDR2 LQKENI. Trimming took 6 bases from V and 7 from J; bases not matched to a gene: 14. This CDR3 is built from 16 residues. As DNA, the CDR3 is TGTGCCAGCTCGCGCGATAGCGGGAACCCTATAAATGAGCAGTTCTTC. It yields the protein CASSRDSGNPINEQFF.

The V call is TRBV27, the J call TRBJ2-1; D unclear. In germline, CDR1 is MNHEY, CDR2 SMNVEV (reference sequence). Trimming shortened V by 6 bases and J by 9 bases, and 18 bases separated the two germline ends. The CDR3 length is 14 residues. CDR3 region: CASRYAALVSEQFF. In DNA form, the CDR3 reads TGTGCCAGCAGATACGCCGCTCTTGTTAGTGAGCAGTTCTTC.

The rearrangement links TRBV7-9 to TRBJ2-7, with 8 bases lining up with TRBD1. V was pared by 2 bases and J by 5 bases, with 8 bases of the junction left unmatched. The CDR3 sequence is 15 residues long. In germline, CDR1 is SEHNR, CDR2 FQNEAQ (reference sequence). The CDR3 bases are TGTGCCAGCAGCTTAAGTGCGACAGGGGACCACGAGCAGTACTTC. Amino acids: CASSLSATGDHEQYF.

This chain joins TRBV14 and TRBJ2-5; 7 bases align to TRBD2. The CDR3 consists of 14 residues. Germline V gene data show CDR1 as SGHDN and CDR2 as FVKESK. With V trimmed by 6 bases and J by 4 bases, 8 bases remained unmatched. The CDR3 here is CASSPGLVGETQYF. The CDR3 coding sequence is TGTGCCAGCAGTCCCGGACTAGTCGGAGAGACCCAGTACTTC. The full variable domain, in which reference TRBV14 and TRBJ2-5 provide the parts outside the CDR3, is EAGVTQFPSHSVIEKGQTVTLRCDPISGHDNLYWYRRVMGKEIKFLLHFVKESKQDESGMPNNRFLAERTGGTYSTLKVQPAELEDSGVYFCASSPGLVGETQYFGPGTRLLVL.

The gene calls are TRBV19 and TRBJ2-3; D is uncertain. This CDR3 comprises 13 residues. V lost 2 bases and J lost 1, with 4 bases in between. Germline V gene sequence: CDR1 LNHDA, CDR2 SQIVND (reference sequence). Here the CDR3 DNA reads TGTGCCAGTAGTATACAGGGCACAGATACGCAGTATTTT. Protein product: CASSIQGTDTQYF.

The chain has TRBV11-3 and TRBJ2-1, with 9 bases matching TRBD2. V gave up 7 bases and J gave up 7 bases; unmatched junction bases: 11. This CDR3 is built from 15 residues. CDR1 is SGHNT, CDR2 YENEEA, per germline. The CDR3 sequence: CASMRGGSLGNEQFF. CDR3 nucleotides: TGTGCCAGCATGCGGGGGGGTTCCCTTGGGAATGAGCAGTTCTTC.

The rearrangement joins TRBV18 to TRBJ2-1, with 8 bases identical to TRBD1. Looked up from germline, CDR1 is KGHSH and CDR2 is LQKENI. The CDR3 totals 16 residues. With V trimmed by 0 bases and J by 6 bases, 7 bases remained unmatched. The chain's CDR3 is CASSPPGQGAVNEQFF. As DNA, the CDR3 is TGTGCCAGCTCACCACCGGGGCAGGGGGCTGTCAATGAGCAGTTCTTC. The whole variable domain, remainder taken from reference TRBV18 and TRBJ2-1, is NAGVMQNPRHLVRRRGQEARLRCSPMKGHSHVYWYRQLPEEGLKFMVYLQKENIIDESGMPKERFSAEFPKEGPSILRIQQVVRGDSAAYFCASSPPGQGAVNEQFFGPGTRLTVL.

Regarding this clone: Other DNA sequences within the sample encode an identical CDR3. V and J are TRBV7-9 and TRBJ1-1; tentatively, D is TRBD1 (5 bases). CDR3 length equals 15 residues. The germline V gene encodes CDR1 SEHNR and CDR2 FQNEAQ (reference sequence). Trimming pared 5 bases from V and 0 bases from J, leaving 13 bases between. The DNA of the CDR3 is TGTGCCAGCAGCCCGCGACAGACAATGAACACTGAAGCTTTCTTT. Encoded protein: CASSPRQTMNTEAFF.

This CDR3 reads CATSRKALAGGIYNEQFF. The DNA for the CDR3 is TGTGCCACCAGCAGAAAGGCTCTAGCGGGAGGGATATACAATGAGCAGTTCTTC. This rearrangement joins TRBV15 to TRBJ2-1; 12 bases match TRBD2. The CDR3 consists of 18 residues. The trim removed 2 bases at V and 4 bases at J, leaving 9 bases unmatched. CDR1 and CDR2 (germline): LNHNV, YYDKDF (reference sequence).

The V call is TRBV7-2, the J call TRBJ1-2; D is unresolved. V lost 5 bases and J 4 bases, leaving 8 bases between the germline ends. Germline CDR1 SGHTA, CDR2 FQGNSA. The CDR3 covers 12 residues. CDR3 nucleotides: TGTGCCAGCAGCCCTTATCTCTATGGCTACACCTTC. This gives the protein CASSPYLYGYTF.

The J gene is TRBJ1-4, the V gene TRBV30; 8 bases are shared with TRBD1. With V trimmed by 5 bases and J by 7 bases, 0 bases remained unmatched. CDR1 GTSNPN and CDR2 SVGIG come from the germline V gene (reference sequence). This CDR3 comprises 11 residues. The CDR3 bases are TGTGCCTGGGGACAGGGTGAAAAACTGTTTTTT. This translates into CAWGQGEKLFF.

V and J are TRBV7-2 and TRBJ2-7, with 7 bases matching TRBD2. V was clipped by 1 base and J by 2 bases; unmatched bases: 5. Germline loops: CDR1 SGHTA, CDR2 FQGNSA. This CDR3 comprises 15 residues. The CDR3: CASSLVPSGPYEQYF. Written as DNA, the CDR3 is TGTGCCAGCAGCTTAGTTCCTAGCGGTCCCTACGAGCAGTACTTC.

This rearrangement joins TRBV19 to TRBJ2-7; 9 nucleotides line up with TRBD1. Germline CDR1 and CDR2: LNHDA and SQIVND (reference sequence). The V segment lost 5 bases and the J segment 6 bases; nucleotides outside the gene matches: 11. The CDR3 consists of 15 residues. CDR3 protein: CASSVPGQGVREQYF. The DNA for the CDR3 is TGTGCCAGTAGTGTCCCGGGACAGGGAGTTCGCGAGCAGTACTTC.

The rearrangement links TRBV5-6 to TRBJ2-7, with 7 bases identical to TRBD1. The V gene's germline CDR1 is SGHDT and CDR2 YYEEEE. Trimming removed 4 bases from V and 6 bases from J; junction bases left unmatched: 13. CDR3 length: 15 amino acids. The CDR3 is CASSLVWGTEVEQYF. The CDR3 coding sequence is TGTGCCAGCAGCCTTGTTTGGGGGACAGAGGTCGAGCAGTACTTC.

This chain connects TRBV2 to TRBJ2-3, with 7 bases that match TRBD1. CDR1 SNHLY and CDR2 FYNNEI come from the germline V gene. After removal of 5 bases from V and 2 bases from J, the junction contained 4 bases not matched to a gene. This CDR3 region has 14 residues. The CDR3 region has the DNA TGTGCCAGCAGTTGGACAGGTTTCACAGATACGCAGTATTTT. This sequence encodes CASSWTGFTDTQYF.

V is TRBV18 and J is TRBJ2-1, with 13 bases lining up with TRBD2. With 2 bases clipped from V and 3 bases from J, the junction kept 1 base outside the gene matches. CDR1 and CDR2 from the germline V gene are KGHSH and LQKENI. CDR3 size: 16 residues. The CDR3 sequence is CASSPRLAGGYNEQFF. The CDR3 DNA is TGTGCCAGCTCACCAAGACTAGCGGGGGGCTACAATGAGCAGTTCTTC.